This TCR beta chain was identified in a study of blood T cell repertoires in COVID-19. Study background: Donors in the United States, Italy and Spain gave samples during acute or convalescent COVID-19. T cells, B-cell-depleted T cells, or PBMCs supplied cDNA or gDNA.

Enrolment of Seattle patients took place during active infection, and they were followed longitudinally. V dropped 6 bases and J dropped 1; count of bases not matched to a gene: 5. The CDR3 consists of 16 residues. The germline CDR1 and CDR2 sequences are ENHRY and SYGVKD. Study processing details: Nucleated cell number was recorded as an estimate derived from reference gene primer amplification. Sequencing used immunoSEQ multiplex PCR; TCRdb keeps in-frame clones, though not all of them. V, J and clone size are those of that table, while D and trimming were read from the DNA. Among about half a million clones listed, 89% were seen once.

The source material was peripheral blood. The chain joins TRBV10-3 to TRBJ2-6; 8 nucleotides match TRBD1. The TCR originated in a man younger than 30 with COVID-19, enrolled during active disease. CDR3 sequence reads: CAISGQGASGANVLTF. In DNA form, the CDR3 reads TGTGCCATCAGCGGACAGGGAGCTTCTGGGGCCAACGTCCTGACTTTC.